Each of the 8 T cell receptor beta chains below was sequenced from the same sample in a study of T cell responses to AZD1222 COVID-19 vaccine. The method was immunoSEQ multiplex PCR; TCRdb's version includes in-frame clones alone and lacks a portion of them. The data show more than 95,000 clones, about 87% seen once. The sample in question was peripheral blood, obtained on day 0 of AZD1222 vaccination. Receptors were obtained from an adult in good health.

This chain uses TRBV7-9 with TRBJ1-6; 9 bases align to TRBD1. Germline V gives CDR1 SEHNR, CDR2 FQNEAQ (reference sequence). V was pared by 3 bases and J by 10 bases, with 7 bases of the junction left unmatched. This CDR3 is 15 amino acids long. CDR3 sequence: CASSLDRGSGSPLHF. CDR3 coding DNA: TGTGCCAGCAGCTTGGACAGGGGATCGGGGTCACCCCTCCACTTT.

The CDR3 region has the DNA TGTGCCAGCAGCCTAAATGGCGGGACAGGAAAGGAAAAACTGTTTTTT. It translates to CASSLNGGTGKEKLFF. This sequence joins TRBV5-6 and TRBJ1-4; 8 bases fit TRBD1. The V gene's germline CDR1 is SGHDT and CDR2 YYEEEE. The CDR3 is made up of 16 amino acids. Germline trimming cut 4 bases from V and 8 bases from J; bases unmatched to any gene: 13.

The chain uses TRBV7-2 and TRBJ2-4; possible D gene TRBD2, 5 bases. Trimming left V 2 bases short and J 0 bases short, with 14 bases between. This CDR3 is 17 amino acids long. CDR1 and CDR2 (germline): SGHTA, FQGNSA. In DNA, the CDR3 is TGTGCCAGCAGCTTACTGTTCGGCGGGCTAGCCAAAAACATTCAGTACTTC. Translated: CASSLLFGGLAKNIQYF.

The chain carries TRBV10-2 and TRBJ1-5; TRBD1 aligns across 9 bases. V lost 6 bases to trimming and J lost 7 bases; unmatched junction nucleotides: 13. The CDR3 totals 16 residues. Germline CDR1 is WSHSY and CDR2 is SAAADI. The CDR3 region has the DNA TGCGCCAGCAGGGACAGGGGAAGCGGGGGTCGGCAGCCCCAGCATTTT. Its translation: CASRDRGSGGRQPQHF.

The chain has TRBV4-1 and TRBJ1-2, with unresolved D. The length of the CDR3 is 13 residues. The germline V gene has CDR1 MGHRA and CDR2 YSYEKL. V lost 1 base to trimming and J lost 4 bases, with 7 bases between them. CDR3 nucleotide sequence: TGCGCCAGCAGCCAAGCGTCGGTCTATGGCTACACCTTC. It is translated as CASSQASVYGYTF.

The chain joins TRBV2 to TRBJ1-2, with TRBD1 matching 7 bases. Unmatched junction bases numbered 3, after V lost 8 bases and J lost 3 bases. The V gene's germline CDR1 is SNHLY and CDR2 FYNNEI. The CDR3 spans 12 residues. The CDR3 here is CASRDSYYGYTF. The CDR3 nucleotides read TGTGCCAGCCGGGACAGCTACTATGGCTACACCTTC. Full variable domain (outside the CDR3, taken from reference TRBV2 and TRBJ1-2): EPEVTQTPSHQVTQMGQEVILRCVPISNHLYFYWYRQILGQKVEFLVSFYNNEISEKSEIFDDQFSVERPDGSNFTLKIRSTKLEDSAMYFCASRDSYYGYTFGSGTRLTVV.

The V and J genes are TRBV28 and TRBJ2-4, with 14 bases aligning to TRBD2. This CDR3 is 18 amino acids long. The trim removed 2 bases at V and 3 bases at J, leaving 6 bases unmatched. CDR1 MDHEN and CDR2 SYDVKM come from the germline V gene. As DNA, the CDR3 is TGTGCCAGCAGTTTAGGGACTAGCGGGAGTCTGGGCAAAAACATTCAGTACTTC. Protein sequence: CASSLGTSGSLGKNIQYF.

V gene TRBV5-1 combines with J gene TRBJ2-3; TRBD2 might be the D (6 bases). Trimming removed 0 bases from V and 6 bases from J, with 17 bases in between. CDR1 and CDR2 (germline): SGHRS, YFSETQ. The CDR3 covers 16 residues. CDR3 nucleotide sequence: TGCGCCAGCAGCTTGGAGACGGGACTGCCTGTCGATACGCAGTATTTT. Its translation is CASSLETGLPVDTQYF.